This T cell receptor (beta chain) is from a study of blood T cell repertoires in COVID-19. Germline assignment: CDR1 SGHTA and CDR2 FQGNSA. Between the trimmed V and J ends, which lost 3 bases and 3 bases, there was a span of 11 bases. The CDR3 extends over 14 amino acids. Profiling relied on immunoSEQ multiplex PCR, and the TCRdb table lists in-frame clones only, not all of them. The table lists under 250,000 clones, around 82% of them singletons. This receptor was identified in a man aged 30 to 39 with acute COVID-19. Material: PBMCs or T cells enriched from blood (not recorded which). The rearrangement joins TRBV7-2 to TRBJ1-2; possible D gene TRBD1, 6 bases. The CDR3 spells CASSFQGTYYGYTF. The CDR3 DNA reads TGTGCCAGCAGCTTTCAGGGGACCTACTATGGCTACACCTTC.